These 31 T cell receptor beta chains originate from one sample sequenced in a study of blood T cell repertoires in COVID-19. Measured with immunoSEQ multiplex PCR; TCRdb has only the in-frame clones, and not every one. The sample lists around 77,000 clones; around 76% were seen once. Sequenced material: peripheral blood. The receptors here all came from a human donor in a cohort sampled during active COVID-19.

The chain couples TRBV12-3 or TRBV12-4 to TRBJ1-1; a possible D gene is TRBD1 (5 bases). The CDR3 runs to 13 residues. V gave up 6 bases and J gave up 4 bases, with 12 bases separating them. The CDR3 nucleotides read TGTGCCAGCAGGCCGCGGGGCGGCACTGAAGCTTTCTTT. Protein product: CASRPRGGTEAFF.

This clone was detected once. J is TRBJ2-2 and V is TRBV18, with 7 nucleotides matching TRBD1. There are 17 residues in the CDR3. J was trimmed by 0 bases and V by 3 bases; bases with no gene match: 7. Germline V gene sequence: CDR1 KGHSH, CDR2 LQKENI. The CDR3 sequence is CASSPRGHPANTGELFF. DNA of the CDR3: TGTGCCAGCTCACCGAGGGGGCATCCCGCGAACACCGGGGAGCTGTTTTTT.

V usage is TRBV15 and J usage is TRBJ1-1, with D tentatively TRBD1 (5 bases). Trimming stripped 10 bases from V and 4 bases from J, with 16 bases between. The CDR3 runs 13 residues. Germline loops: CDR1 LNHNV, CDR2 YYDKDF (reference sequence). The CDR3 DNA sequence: TGTGCCATCCAGCAGGATAGGGGCACTGAAGCTTTCTTT. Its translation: CAIQQDRGTEAFF.

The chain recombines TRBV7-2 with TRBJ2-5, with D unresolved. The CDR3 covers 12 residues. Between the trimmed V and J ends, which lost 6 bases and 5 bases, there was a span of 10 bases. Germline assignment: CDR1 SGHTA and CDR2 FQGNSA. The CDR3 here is CASSPFGETQYF. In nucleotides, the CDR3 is TGTGCCAGCAGTCCCTTCGGTGAGACCCAGTACTTC. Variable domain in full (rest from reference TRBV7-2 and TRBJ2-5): GAGVSQSPSNKVTEKGKDVELRCDPISGHTALYWYRQSLGQGLEFLIYFQGNSAPDKSGLPSDRFSAERTGGSVSTLTIQRTQQEDSAVYLCASSPFGETQYFGPGTRLLVL.

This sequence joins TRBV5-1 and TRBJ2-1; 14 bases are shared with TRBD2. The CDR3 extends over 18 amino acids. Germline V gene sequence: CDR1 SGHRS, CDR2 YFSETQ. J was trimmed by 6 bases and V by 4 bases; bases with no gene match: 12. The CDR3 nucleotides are TGCGCCAGCAGCCCGGAGAGGGGACTAGCGGGGGAGCCCAATGAGCAGTTCTTC. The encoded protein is CASSPERGLAGEPNEQFF.

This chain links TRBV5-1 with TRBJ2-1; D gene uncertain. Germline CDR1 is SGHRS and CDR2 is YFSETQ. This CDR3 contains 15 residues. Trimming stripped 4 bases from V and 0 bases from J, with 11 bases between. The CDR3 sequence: CASSPVASSYNEQFF. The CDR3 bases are TGCGCCAGCAGCCCGGTAGCTAGCTCCTACAATGAGCAGTTCTTC.

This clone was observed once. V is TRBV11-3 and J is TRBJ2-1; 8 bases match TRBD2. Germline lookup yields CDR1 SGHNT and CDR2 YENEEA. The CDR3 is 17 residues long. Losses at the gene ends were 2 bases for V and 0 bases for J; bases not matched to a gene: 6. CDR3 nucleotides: TGTGCCAGCAGCTTACAAAGCGGGGGCCCCTCCTACAATGAGCAGTTCTTC. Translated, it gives CASSLQSGGPSYNEQFF. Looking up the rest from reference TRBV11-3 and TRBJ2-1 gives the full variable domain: EAGVVQSPRYKIIEKKQPVAFWCNPISGHNTLYWYLQNLGQGPELLIRYENEEAVDDSQLPKDRFSAERLKGVDSTLKIQPAELGDSAVYLCASSLQSGGPSYNEQFFGPGTRLTVL.

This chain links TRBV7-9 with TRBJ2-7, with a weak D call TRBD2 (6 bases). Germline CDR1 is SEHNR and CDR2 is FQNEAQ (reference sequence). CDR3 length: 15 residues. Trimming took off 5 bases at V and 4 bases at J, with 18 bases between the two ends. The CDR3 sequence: CASSDGGIGIYEQYF. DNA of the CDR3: TGTGCCAGCAGCGACGGGGGAATTGGGATATACGAGCAGTACTTC.

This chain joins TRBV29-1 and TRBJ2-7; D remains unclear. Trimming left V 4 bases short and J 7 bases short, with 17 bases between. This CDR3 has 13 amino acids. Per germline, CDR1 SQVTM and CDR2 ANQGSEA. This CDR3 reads CSVAAALSGEQYF. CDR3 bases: TGCAGCGTTGCGGCAGCGTTATCTGGGGAGCAGTACTTC.

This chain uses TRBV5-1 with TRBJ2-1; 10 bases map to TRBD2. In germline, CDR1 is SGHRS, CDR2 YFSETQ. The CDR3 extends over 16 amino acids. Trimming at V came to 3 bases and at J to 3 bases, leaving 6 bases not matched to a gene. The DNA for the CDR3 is TGCGCCAGCAGCTCGGGAGCGGGGGGGCGCTACAATGAGCAGTTCTTC. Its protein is CASSSGAGGRYNEQFF.

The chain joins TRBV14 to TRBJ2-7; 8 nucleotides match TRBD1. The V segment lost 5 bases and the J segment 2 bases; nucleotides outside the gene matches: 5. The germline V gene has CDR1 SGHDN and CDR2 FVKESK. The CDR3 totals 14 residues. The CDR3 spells CASSIMDRAYEQYF. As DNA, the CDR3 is TGTGCCAGCAGCATCATGGACAGGGCCTACGAGCAGTACTTC.

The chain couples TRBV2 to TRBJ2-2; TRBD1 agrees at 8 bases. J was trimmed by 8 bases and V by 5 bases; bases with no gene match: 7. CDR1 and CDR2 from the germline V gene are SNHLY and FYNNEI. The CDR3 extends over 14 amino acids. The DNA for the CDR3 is TGTGCCAGCAGTCTTCAGGGGGCTGGGGGGGAGCTGTTTTTT. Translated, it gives CASSLQGAGGELFF.

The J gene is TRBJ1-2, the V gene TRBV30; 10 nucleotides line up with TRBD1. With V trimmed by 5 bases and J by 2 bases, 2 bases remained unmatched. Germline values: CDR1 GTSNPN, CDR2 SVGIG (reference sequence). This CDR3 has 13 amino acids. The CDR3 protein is CAWQTGGNYGYTF. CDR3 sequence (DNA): TGTGCCTGGCAGACAGGGGGCAACTATGGCTACACCTTC.

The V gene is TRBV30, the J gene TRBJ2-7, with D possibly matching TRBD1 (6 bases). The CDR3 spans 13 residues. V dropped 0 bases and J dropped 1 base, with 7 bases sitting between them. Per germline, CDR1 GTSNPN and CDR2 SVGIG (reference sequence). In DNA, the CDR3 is TGTGCCTGGAGTGTAGGACAGTCCTACGAGCAGTACTTC. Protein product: CAWSVGQSYEQYF.

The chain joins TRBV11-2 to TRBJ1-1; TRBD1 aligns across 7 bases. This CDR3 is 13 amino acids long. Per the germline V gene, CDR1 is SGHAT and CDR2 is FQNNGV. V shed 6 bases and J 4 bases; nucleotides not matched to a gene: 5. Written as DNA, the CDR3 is TGTGCCAGCAGTGCAGGGGGTTTCACTGAAGCTTTCTTT. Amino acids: CASSAGGFTEAFF.

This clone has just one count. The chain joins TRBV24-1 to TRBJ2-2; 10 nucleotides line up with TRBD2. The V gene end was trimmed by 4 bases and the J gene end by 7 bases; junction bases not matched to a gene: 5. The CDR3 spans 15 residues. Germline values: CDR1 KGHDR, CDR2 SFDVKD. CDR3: CATSESGGAGGELFF. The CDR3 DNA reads TGTGCCACCAGTGAAAGCGGGGGGGCTGGCGGGGAGCTGTTTTTT.

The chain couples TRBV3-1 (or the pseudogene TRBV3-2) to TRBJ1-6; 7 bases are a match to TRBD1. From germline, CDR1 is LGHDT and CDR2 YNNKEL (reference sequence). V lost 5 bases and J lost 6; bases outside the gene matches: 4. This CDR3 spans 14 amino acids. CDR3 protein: CASSSRDSNSPLHF. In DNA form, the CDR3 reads TGTGCCAGCAGCTCCCGGGACAGTAATTCACCCCTCCACTTT.

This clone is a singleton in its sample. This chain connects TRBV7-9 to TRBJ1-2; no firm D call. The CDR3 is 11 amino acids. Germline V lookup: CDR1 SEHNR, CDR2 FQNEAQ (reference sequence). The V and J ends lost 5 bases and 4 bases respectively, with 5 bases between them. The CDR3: CASSPFYGYTF. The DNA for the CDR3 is TGTGCCAGCAGCCCGTTCTATGGCTACACCTTC.

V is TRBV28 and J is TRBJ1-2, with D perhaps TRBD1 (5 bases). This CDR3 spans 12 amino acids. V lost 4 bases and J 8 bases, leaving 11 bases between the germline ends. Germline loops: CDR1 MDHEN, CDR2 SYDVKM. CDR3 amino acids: CASSSQGLGYTF. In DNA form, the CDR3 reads TGTGCCAGCAGTTCCCAGGGATTAGGCTACACCTTC.

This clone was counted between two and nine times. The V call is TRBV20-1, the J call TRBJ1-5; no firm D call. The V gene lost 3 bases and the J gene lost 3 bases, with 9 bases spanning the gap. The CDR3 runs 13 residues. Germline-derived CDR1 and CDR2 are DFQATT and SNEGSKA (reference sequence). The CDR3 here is CSASGHPNQPQHF. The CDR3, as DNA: TGCAGTGCTAGTGGGCATCCCAATCAGCCCCAGCATTTT.

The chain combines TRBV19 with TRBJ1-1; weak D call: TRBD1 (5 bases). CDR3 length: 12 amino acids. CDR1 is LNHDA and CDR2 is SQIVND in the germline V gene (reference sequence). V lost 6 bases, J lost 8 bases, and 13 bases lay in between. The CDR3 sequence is CASSSGAGEAFF. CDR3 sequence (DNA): TGTGCCAGTAGCAGCGGGGCAGGAGAAGCTTTCTTT.

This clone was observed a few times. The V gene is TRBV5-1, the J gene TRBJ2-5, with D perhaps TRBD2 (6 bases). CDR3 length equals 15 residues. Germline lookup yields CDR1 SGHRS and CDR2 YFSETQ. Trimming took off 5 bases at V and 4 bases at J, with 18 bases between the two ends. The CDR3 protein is CASRPSGTAGETQYF. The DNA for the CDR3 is TGCGCCAGCAGACCCTCGGGGACTGCTGGAGAGACCCAGTACTTC.

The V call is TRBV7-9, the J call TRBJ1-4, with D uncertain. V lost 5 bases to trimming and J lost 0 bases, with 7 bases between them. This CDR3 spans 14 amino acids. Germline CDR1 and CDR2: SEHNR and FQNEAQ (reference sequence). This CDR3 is CASSTQATNEKLFF. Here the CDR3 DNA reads TGTGCCAGCAGCACACAAGCAACTAATGAAAAACTGTTTTTT.

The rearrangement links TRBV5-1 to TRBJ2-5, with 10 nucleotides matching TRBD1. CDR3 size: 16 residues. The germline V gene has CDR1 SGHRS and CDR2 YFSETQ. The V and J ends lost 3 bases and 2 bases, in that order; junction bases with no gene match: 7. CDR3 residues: CASSYDRGPGQETQYF. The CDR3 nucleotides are TGCGCCAGCAGCTACGACAGGGGGCCGGGGCAAGAGACCCAGTACTTC.

CDR3 coding DNA: TGTGCCAGCAGTTTCGCGGGGGGTACGGCAGATACGCAGTATTTT. This sequence encodes CASSFAGGTADTQYF. J is TRBJ2-3 and V is TRBV7-3, with 8 bases lining up with TRBD2. CDR1 and CDR2 (germline): SGHTA, FQGTGA. There are 15 residues in the CDR3. V lost 6 bases, J lost 4 bases, and 9 bases stayed unmatched.

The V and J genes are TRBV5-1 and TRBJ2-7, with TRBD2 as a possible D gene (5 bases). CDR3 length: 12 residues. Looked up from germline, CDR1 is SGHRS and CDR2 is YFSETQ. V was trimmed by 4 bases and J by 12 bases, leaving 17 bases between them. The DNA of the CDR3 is TGCGCCAGCAGCGAGGAGGCCGGTCAGGCGTACTTC. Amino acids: CASSEEAGQAYF.

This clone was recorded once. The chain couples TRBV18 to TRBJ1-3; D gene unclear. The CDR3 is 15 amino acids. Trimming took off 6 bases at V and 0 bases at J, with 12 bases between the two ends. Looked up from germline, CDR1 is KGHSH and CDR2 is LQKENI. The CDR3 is CASSPSGLSGNTIYF. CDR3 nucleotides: TGTGCCAGCTCGCCAAGCGGACTCTCTGGAAACACCATATATTTT.

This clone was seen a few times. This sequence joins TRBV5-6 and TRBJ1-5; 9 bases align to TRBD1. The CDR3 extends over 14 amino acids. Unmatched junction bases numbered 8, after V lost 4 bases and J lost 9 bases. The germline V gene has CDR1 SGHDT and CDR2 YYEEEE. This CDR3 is CASSRSGTGRPQHF. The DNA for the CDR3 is TGTGCCAGCAGCCGCTCCGGGACAGGGCGGCCCCAGCATTTT.

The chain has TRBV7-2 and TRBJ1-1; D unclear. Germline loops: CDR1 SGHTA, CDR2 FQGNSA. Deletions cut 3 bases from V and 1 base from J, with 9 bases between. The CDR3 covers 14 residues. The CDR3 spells CASSLRRANTEAFF. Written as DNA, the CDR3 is TGTGCCAGCAGCTTGAGAAGAGCGAACACTGAAGCTTTCTTT.

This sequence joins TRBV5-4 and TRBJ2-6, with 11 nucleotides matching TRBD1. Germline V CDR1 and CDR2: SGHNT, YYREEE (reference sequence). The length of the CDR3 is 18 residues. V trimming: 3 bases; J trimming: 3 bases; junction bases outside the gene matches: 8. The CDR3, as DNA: TGTGCCAGCAGCTCCCCCGGGACAGGGGGATATGGGGCCAACGTCCTGACTTTC. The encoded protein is CASSSPGTGGYGANVLTF. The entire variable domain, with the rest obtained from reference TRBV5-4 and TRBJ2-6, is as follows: ETGVTQSPTHLIKTRGQQVTLRCSSQSGHNTVSWYQQALGQGPQFIFQYYREEENGRGNFPPRFSGLQFPNYSSELNVNALELDDSALYLCASSSPGTGGYGANVLTFGAGSRLTVL.

CDR3 nucleotides: TGTGCCAGCAGCTTTAGAGGGTCCTCCTATAATTCACCCCTCCACTTT. This sequence encodes CASSFRGSSYNSPLHF. The V gene is TRBV5-6, the J gene TRBJ1-6; no definite D call. There are 16 residues in the CDR3. Germline CDR1 reads SGHDT; CDR2 reads YYEEEE. The germline V and J ends were trimmed by 2 bases and 0 bases, with 9 bases remaining between them.